Shown below are 23 T cell receptor beta chains from a single sample sequenced in a study of blood T cells in healthy people across ages. A second 7 to 11 cycle PCR used barcoded and J-beta primers. Via MiXCR, TCRdb re-called the 5' RACE reads, giving one row per CDR3 protein. This repertoire shows some 890,000 distinct CDR3 sequences, roughly 29% found once; its top ten account for around 9.6%. The sample was also linked to a second study, of T cells of mothers and their children.

The specimen sequenced was blood. The source is a woman aged 40 to 49 in good health.

Concerning this clonotype itself: A clone one base away is much larger, so this may be a read error. This CDR3 is missing its conserved last phenylalanine or tryptophan, likely due to a read error. This rearrangement joins TRBV20-1 to TRBJ2-6; a possible D gene is TRBD1 (6 bases). CDR3 length: 15 amino acids. The germline V and J ends were trimmed by 0 bases and 1 base, with 7 bases remaining between them. Germline V gene data show CDR1 as DFQATT and CDR2 as SNEGSKA (reference sequence). The CDR3 sequence is CSARDRGSGANVLTL. DNA for the CDR3: TGCAGTGCTAGAGATAGGGGGTCTGGGGCCAACGTCCTGACTTTA.

Many counts were recorded for this clonotype. This chain connects TRBV12-3 or TRBV12-4 to TRBJ1-2, with TRBD1 matching 7 bases. V shed 4 bases, J shed 4 bases, and the junction held 9 bases outside the gene matches. This CDR3 has 15 residues. CDR3 protein: CASSSRDRIAYGYTF. Written as DNA, the CDR3 is TGTGCCAGCAGTTCCCGGGACAGAATTGCCTATGGCTACACCTTC.

The table lists this clonotype with a few counts. The rearrangement uses TRBV18 and TRBJ2-1; tentative D call: TRBD2 (6 bases). The germline V gene encodes CDR1 KGHSH and CDR2 LQKENI. There are 15 residues in the CDR3. Trimming took 6 bases from V and 0 from J, leaving 12 bases between them. CDR3 DNA sequence: TGTGCCAGCTCCCGGACTACCGGCTCCTACAATGAGCAGTTCTTC. Residues: CASSRTTGSYNEQFF.

The genes are TRBV28 and TRBJ2-6, with unresolved D. Germline CDR1 MDHEN, CDR2 SYDVKM. V gave up 0 bases and J gave up 4 bases, with 4 bases separating them. The CDR3 runs to 14 residues. DNA of the CDR3: TGTGCCAGCAGTTTATGGGGCGGGGCCAACGTCCTGACTTTC. Residues: CASSLWGGANVLTF.

This clonotype was counted at least ten times. The V call is TRBV7-6, the J call TRBJ2-7; 7 bases align to TRBD2. Germline V gene sequence: CDR1 SGHVS, CDR2 FNYEAQ. The CDR3 loop spans 16 amino acids. After removal of 1 base from V and 1 base from J, the junction contained 7 bases not matched to a gene. DNA for the CDR3: TGTGCCAGCAGCTTAGGGGGGGAGGGTTTATCCTACGAGCAGTACTTC. Translated: CASSLGGEGLSYEQYF.

With regard to this clonotype: A much larger clone lies a single base off, so this may be a read error. V is TRBV12-3 or TRBV12-4 and J is TRBJ1-2; 8 nucleotides line up with TRBD1. This CDR3 comprises 15 residues. The CDR3 DNA reads TGTGCCAGCAGTGGGACAGGCCAAGCTAACTATGGCCACACCTTC. Protein sequence: CASSGTGQANYGHTF.

This clonotype was counted ten times or more. V is TRBV7-2 and J is TRBJ2-4; TRBD2 matches 7 bases. The CDR3 runs 19 residues. The V gene's germline CDR1 is SGHTA and CDR2 FQGNSA. J lost 7 bases, V lost 4 bases, and 22 bases had no gene match. The CDR3, as DNA: TGTGCCAGCAGCTCCAGCCCTGGGGGTTTGGCGGGGGAGCGGAACATTCAGTACTTC. Its translation is CASSSSPGGLAGERNIQYF. Complete variable domain (other parts from reference TRBV7-2 and TRBJ2-4): GAGVSQSPSNKVTEKGKDVELRCDPISGHTALYWYRQSLGQGLEFLIYFQGNSAPDKSGLPSDRFSAERTGGSVSTLTIQRTQQEDSAVYLCASSSSPGGLAGERNIQYFGAGTRLSVL.

As to this clonotype: A clone one base away is much larger, so this may be a read error. The rearrangement joins TRBV11-1 to TRBJ1-2, with D uncertain. Germline V CDR1 and CDR2: SGHAT, FQDESV (reference sequence). V lost 6 bases, J lost 2 bases, and 10 bases lay in between. This CDR3 has 13 residues. CDR3 bases: TGTGCCAGCAGGGCTAAGGAGAACTATGGCTACACCTTC. Translating it yields CASRAKENYGYTF.

The V gene is TRBV6-1, the J gene TRBJ1-5; TRBD1 is a possible D gene (5 bases). The CDR3 is 17 amino acids. V was shortened by 5 bases and J by 2 bases, with 19 bases between the two germline ends. The V gene's germline CDR1 is MNHNS and CDR2 SASEGT. CDR3 amino acids: CASSPKTSARGNQPQHF. The CDR3 region has the DNA TGTGCCAGCAGTCCGAAGACGTCGGCCAGGGGCAATCAGCCCCAGCATTTT.

In its sample, this clonotype was seen many times. V gene TRBV28 combines with J gene TRBJ2-7; the D gene could be TRBD1 or TRBD2 (6 bases each). V lost 4 bases to trimming and J lost 0 bases, with 16 bases between them. The CDR3 has 16 residues. Germline V gene data show CDR1 as MDHEN and CDR2 as SYDVKM. The CDR3: CASSSLGGTRSYEQYF. CDR3 in DNA: TGTGCCAGCAGTTCTTTAGGGGGGACCCGCTCCTACGAGCAGTACTTC.

The chain uses TRBV3-1 and TRBJ2-6; no clear D gene. V gave up 4 bases and J gave up 2 bases, with 12 bases separating them. The germline gives CDR1 LGHDT, CDR2 YNNKEL (reference sequence). CDR3 size: 16 residues. The CDR3 DNA sequence: TGTGCCAGCAGCCGGACGTTTCCAACTGGGGCCAACGTCCTGACTTTC. It translates to CASSRTFPTGANVLTF.

The V and J genes are TRBV19 and TRBJ1-1, with D unclear. Trimming removed 3 bases from V and 4 bases from J, with 9 bases in between. This CDR3 comprises 13 residues. The germline V gene has CDR1 LNHDA and CDR2 SQIVND (reference sequence). The CDR3 DNA reads as TGTGCCAGTAGTATTCAAGTGGGCACTGAAGCTTTCTTT. Protein product: CASSIQVGTEAFF. The complete variable domain, with remaining parts taken from reference TRBV19 and TRBJ1-1, reads DGGITQSPKYLFRKEGQNVTLSCEQNLNHDAMYWYRQDPGQGLRLIYYSQIVNDFQKGDIAEGYSVSREKKESFPLTVTSAQKNPTAFYLCASSIQVGTEAFFGQGTRLTVV.

This clonotype was observed a single time. V and J are TRBV10-3 and TRBJ2-1; 9 bases agree with TRBD1. This CDR3 has 14 amino acids. V lost 6 bases, J lost 7 bases, and 7 bases stayed unmatched. The V gene's germline CDR1 is ENHRY and CDR2 SYGVKD. Written as DNA, the CDR3 is TGTGCCATCAGGGAAACAGGGGGCCTTAATGAGCAGTTCTTC. Its protein product is CAIRETGGLNEQFF.

This clonotype was observed a handful of times. V is TRBV5-1 and J is TRBJ2-5, with TRBD2 matching 12 bases. The trim removed 4 bases at V and 2 bases at J, leaving 6 bases unmatched. CDR3 length: 16 amino acids. Germline loops: CDR1 SGHRS, CDR2 YFSETQ. Here the CDR3 DNA reads TGCGCCAGCAGCCCATCACTAGCGGGGGGTCAAGAGACCCAGTACTTC. It yields the protein CASSPSLAGGQETQYF.

This chain uses TRBV20-1 with TRBJ2-3; 8 positions match TRBD2. This CDR3 contains 15 residues. V lost 5 bases, J lost 2 bases, and 9 bases stayed unmatched. Looked up from germline, CDR1 is DFQATT and CDR2 is SNEGSKA (reference sequence). CDR3 amino acids: CSAPRGSGVTDTQYF. The CDR3 DNA sequence: TGCAGTGCTCCTCGGGGTAGCGGGGTCACAGATACGCAGTATTTT.

The V and J genes are TRBV7-2 and TRBJ1-2, with a possible D match to TRBD1 (6 bases). The CDR3 spans 15 residues. V was clipped by 4 bases and J by 8 bases, with 20 bases between them. The germline V gene has CDR1 SGHTA and CDR2 FQGNSA. For the CDR3, the DNA is TGTGCCAGCAGCTCGAATGGACAGCCAACGTTCGGCTACACCTTC. Encoded protein: CASSSNGQPTFGYTF.

This clonotype was found once. At one of its ends the junction is not consistent with the germline gene, which may arise from a read error. The chain employs TRBV5-1 and TRBJ2-6, with D perhaps matching TRBD1 or TRBD2 (6 bases each). The CDR3 is made up of 22 amino acids. CDR1 and CDR2 (germline): SGHRS, YFSETQ. The CDR3 loop is CASSLVARGQSLHPSGADVLTF. The CDR3 DNA sequence: TGCGCCAGCAGCTTGGTGGCTCGGGGGCAAAGCCTTCACCCCTCTGGGGCCGACGTCCTGACTTTC.

This clonotype came up many times. The chain combines TRBV27 with TRBJ2-7; no clear D gene. There are 16 residues in the CDR3. From germline, CDR1 is MNHEY and CDR2 SMNVEV (reference sequence). V lost 5 bases to trimming and J lost 3 bases, with 20 bases between them. The CDR3 DNA reads as TGTGCCAGCAGTCCCTCCGGCCTGCGGTTCCTCTACGAGCAGTACTTC. Translation: CASSPSGLRFLYEQYF.

This clonotype was recorded only once. V gene TRBV5-1 combines with J gene TRBJ2-7; no definite D call. The DNA matches TRBJ2-5 better at its end, which makes the J call doubtful. Germline V gene data show CDR1 as SGHRS and CDR2 as YFSETQ. CDR3 length: 12 amino acids. Here the CDR3 DNA reads TGCGCCAGCTGCCAACCAGAAGAGACCCAGTACTTC. Its protein is CASCQPEETQYF.

This chain uses TRBV20-1 with TRBJ2-1; D unclear. The CDR3 length is 15 residues. The ends were cut back, 0 bases at V and 6 bases at J, with 15 bases in the middle. Germline CDR1 DFQATT, CDR2 SNEGSKA (reference sequence). The CDR3 DNA is TGCAGTGCTAGAGATTCCGGCACAGCCTCCAATGAGCAGTTCTTC. Protein product: CSARDSGTASNEQFF.

This clonotype was detected only a few times. The V gene is TRBV12-3 or TRBV12-4, the J gene TRBJ1-5; maybe TRBD1 (6 bases). This CDR3 has 15 amino acids. The V end lost 2 bases, the J end lost 4 bases, and 12 bases lay between the germline ends. The CDR3 region has the DNA TGTGCCAGCAGTTTAAATGGACAGACGAATCAGCCCCAGCATTTT. Translation gives CASSLNGQTNQPQHF.

A few counts support this clonotype. This sequence joins TRBV20-1 and TRBJ2-5; TRBD2 agrees at 11 bases. Germline trimming cut 6 bases from V and 5 bases from J; bases unmatched to any gene: 8. Germline loops: CDR1 DFQATT, CDR2 SNEGSKA (reference sequence). The CDR3 spans 14 residues. As DNA, the CDR3 is TGCAGTGCCACGGGACTAGCGGAGGGGGAGACCCAGTACTTC. Translating gives CSATGLAEGETQYF.

In its sample, this clonotype was seen many times. The chain links TRBV20-1 to TRBJ2-7, with 8 bases lining up with TRBD2. CDR1 DFQATT and CDR2 SNEGSKA come from the germline V gene (reference sequence). The V gene end was trimmed by 3 bases and the J gene end by 2 bases; junction bases not matched to a gene: 9. The CDR3 has 15 residues. CDR3 amino acids: CSASTGGGSTYEQYF. CDR3 bases: TGCAGTGCTAGTACTGGCGGGGGGTCTACCTACGAGCAGTACTTC.